These 27 T cell receptor beta chains share one sample of origin, sequenced in a study of blood T cells in healthy people across ages. Next came a second PCR, run for roughly 6 to 11 cycles, which used a sample-barcoded 5' primer along with a J-beta primer mix. TCRdb re-derived calls from the 5' RACE reads in MiXCR, one entry per CDR3 protein. The sample consists of some 1.5 million distinct CDR3 sequences, 28% of them appearing once. Sequencing input: blood. The receptor set was obtained from a woman in her twenties or thirties in good health.

The sample holds a few counts of this clonotype. J is TRBJ1-2 and V is TRBV27, with a possible D match to TRBD1 (5 bases). Per the germline V gene, CDR1 is MNHEY and CDR2 is SMNVEV (reference sequence). Trimming shortened V by 10 bases and J by 7 bases, and 13 bases separated the two germline ends. The CDR3 loop spans 11 amino acids. CDR3 residues: CATRDEFGYTF. The CDR3, as DNA: TGTGCCACCCGGGACGAGTTTGGCTACACCTTC.

This clonotype was observed a handful of times. The junction and the germline gene differ at one end; a read error may be behind it. This rearrangement joins TRBV5-1 to TRBJ1-2; TRBD1 aligns across 8 bases. In germline, CDR1 is SGHRS, CDR2 YFSETQ. There are 14 residues in the CDR3. The CDR3 sequence: CASSFTGGGDGDTF. Here the CDR3 DNA reads TGCGCCAGCAGCTTCACAGGGGGAGGGGATGGCGACACCTTC.

Details on this clonotype: A read error may account for a junction end that differs from germline. V usage is TRBV7-9 and J usage is TRBJ2-1, with D possibly matching TRBD1 (5 bases). The CDR3 is 12 residues long. The germline V gene has CDR1 SEHNR and CDR2 FQNEAQ (reference sequence). As DNA, the CDR3 is TGTTCCAGCAGCTCCGACAGCAATGAGCAGTTCTTC. Amino acid sequence: CSSSSDSNEQFF.

In this sample, this clonotype turned up a few times. The genes are TRBV2 and TRBJ1-4; D possibly corresponds to TRBD1 (6 bases). The V and J ends lost 7 bases and 6 bases respectively, with 24 bases between them. The CDR3 contains 17 residues. From germline, CDR1 is SNHLY and CDR2 FYNNEI. The CDR3 coding sequence is TGTGCCAGCATTATTTCAACGACAGGTTGGGGTGATGAAAAACTGTTTTTT. Residues: CASIISTTGWGDEKLFF.

CDR3 in DNA: TGTGCCAGCAGCCCTTCTGCGGGGGGCGGGGGGGCCAACGTCCTGACTTTC. Translating it yields CASSPSAGGGGANVLTF. This rearrangement joins TRBV3-1 to TRBJ2-6; TRBD2 agrees at 8 bases. The length of the CDR3 is 17 residues. The germline CDR1 and CDR2 sequences are LGHDT and YNNKEL (reference sequence). After removal of 4 bases from V and 4 bases from J, the junction contained 9 bases not matched to a gene.

This clonotype was counted between two and nine times. The chain uses TRBV10-1 and TRBJ2-3; D remains unclear. Germline CDR1 reads WNHNN; CDR2 reads SYGVQD (reference sequence). The V gene lost 4 bases and the J gene lost 3 bases, with 8 bases spanning the gap. The CDR3 is 13 amino acids. DNA for the CDR3: TGCGCCAGCAGTGCCAATCCGACAGATACGCAGTATTTT. Its translation is CASSANPTDTQYF.

About this clonotype itself: Since a much larger clone is just one base distant, this may be a read error. The J gene is TRBJ2-4, the V gene TRBV6-2 or TRBV6-3, with D perhaps TRBD2 (6 bases). The germline gives CDR1 MNHEY, CDR2 SVGEGT. CDR3 length: 15 amino acids. V lost 8 bases and J lost 0, with 14 bases in between. CDR3 coding DNA: TGTGCCAGCTTACCCGACGGGGGAGCCAAAAACATTCAGTACTTC. Amino acid sequence: CASLPDGGAKNIQYF.

V usage is TRBV19 and J usage is TRBJ1-2, with D tentatively TRBD1 (6 bases). Per germline, CDR1 LNHDA and CDR2 SQIVND (reference sequence). V was cut by 3 bases and J by 6 bases, with 11 bases left in between. This CDR3 is built from 13 residues. CDR3 nucleotides: TGTGCCAGTAGTATGCAGGGGACCAATGGCTACACCTTC. Its translation: CASSMQGTNGYTF.

This clonotype was counted a few times. The rearrangement joins TRBV5-1 to TRBJ1-4, with no clear D. Germline V gives CDR1 SGHRS, CDR2 YFSETQ. The CDR3 contains 15 residues. Trimming took 3 bases from V and 0 from J, leaving 9 bases between them. The CDR3 sequence: CASSSTYSTNEKLFF. CDR3 coding DNA: TGCGCCAGCAGCTCAACGTATTCAACTAATGAAAAACTGTTTTTT.

The gene calls are TRBV2 and TRBJ2-1, with 7 bases lining up with TRBD2. Losses at the gene ends were 7 bases for V and 3 bases for J; bases not matched to a gene: 9. Germline V gives CDR1 SNHLY, CDR2 FYNNEI. This CDR3 region has 15 residues. CDR3 DNA: TGTGCCAGCATTCCCCTGGGCGGGAGCTACAATGAGCAGTTCTTC. Protein product: CASIPLGGSYNEQFF. Looking up the rest from reference TRBV2 and TRBJ2-1 gives the full variable domain: EPEVTQTPSHQVTQMGQEVILRCVPISNHLYFYWYRQILGQKVEFLVSFYNNEISEKSEIFDDQFSVERPDGSNFTLKIRSTKLEDSAMYFCASIPLGGSYNEQFFGPGTRLTVL.

V gene TRBV29-1 combines with J gene TRBJ2-5; D perhaps matches TRBD2 (5 bases). The V end lost 5 bases, the J end lost 11 bases, and 18 bases lay between the germline ends. The CDR3 totals 12 residues. From germline, CDR1 is SQVTM and CDR2 ANQGSEA. The CDR3 here is CSVRTNPGGQYF. CDR3 in DNA: TGCAGCGTTCGAACCAATCCCGGCGGGCAGTACTTC. Full variable domain (missing parts from reference TRBV29-1 and TRBJ2-5): SAVISQKPSRDICQRGTSLTIQCQVDSQVTMMFWYRQQPGQSLTLIATANQGSEATYESGFVIDKFPISRPNLTFSTLTVSNMSPEDSSIYLCSVRTNPGGQYFGPGTRLLVL.

This clonotype has only a few counts. The V gene is TRBV4-2, the J gene TRBJ2-1; D is perhaps TRBD2 (6 bases). The CDR3 covers 15 residues. V shed 5 bases and J shed 5 bases, with 16 bases lying between them. CDR1 LGHNA and CDR2 YNFKEQ come from the germline V gene. CDR3 in amino acids: CASSFRDSGDNEQFF. For the CDR3, the DNA is TGTGCCAGCAGCTTCCGGGACTCCGGCGACAATGAGCAGTTCTTC.

The chain employs TRBV5-1 and TRBJ1-6; D is perhaps TRBD1 (5 bases). This CDR3 has 17 amino acids. V was clipped by 0 bases and J by 7 bases, with 17 bases between them. From germline, CDR1 is SGHRS and CDR2 YFSETQ. The CDR3 is CASSLDPAGGTNSPLHF. CDR3 DNA: TGCGCCAGCAGCTTGGACCCCGCGGGGGGAACAAATTCACCCCTCCACTTT.

This chain connects TRBV10-3 to TRBJ2-7; 8 bases line up with TRBD2. The CDR3 totals 12 residues. Germline-derived CDR1 and CDR2 are ENHRY and SYGVKD. Unmatched junction bases numbered 9, after V lost 11 bases and J lost 6 bases. Here the CDR3 reads CAAAGGPGEQYF. CDR3 DNA: TGTGCCGCCGCGGGGGGTCCGGGCGAGCAGTACTTC.

This clonotype was picked up many times. The chain carries TRBV7-9 and TRBJ2-7; TRBD2 agrees at 8 bases. CDR1 and CDR2 (germline): SEHNR, FQNEAQ (reference sequence). CDR3 length: 14 amino acids. After removal of 4 bases from V and 4 bases from J, the junction contained 6 bases not matched to a gene. CDR3 sequence reads: CASSWVTSAYEQYF. CDR3 coding DNA: TGTGCCAGCAGCTGGGTGACTAGCGCGTACGAGCAGTACTTC.

This clonotype was picked up many times. V and J are TRBV5-1 and TRBJ2-4, with D uncertain. The J call may be mistaken, given a closer DNA end match to TRBJ2-7. The CDR3 extends over 15 amino acids. Germline CDR1 reads SGHRS; CDR2 reads YFSETQ. Here the CDR3 reads CASSPGRLESDEQYF. CDR3 DNA sequence: TGCGCCAGCAGCCCCGGCCGATTGGAGTCGGACGAGCAGTACTTC.

Concerning this clonotype: One junction end does not reproduce the germline sequence, and a read error may be involved. The rearrangement links TRBV7-2 to TRBJ2-1; D assignment may be TRBD1 or TRBD2 (5 bases each). Per the germline V gene, CDR1 is SGHTA and CDR2 is FQGNSA. The CDR3 totals 12 residues. CDR3 sequence (DNA): TGTGCCAGCAGAGATCCCGGGACCCCTAGTGTCTTC. This encodes CASRDPGTPSVF.

The chain's CDR3 is CSASLGTSEWETQYF. For the CDR3, the DNA is TGCAGTGCTAGCTTAGGGACTAGCGAATGGGAGACCCAGTACTTC. The chain employs TRBV20-1 and TRBJ2-5; 10 positions match TRBD2. The V gene's germline CDR1 is DFQATT and CDR2 SNEGSKA (reference sequence). Trimming took 3 bases from V and 5 from J; bases not matched to a gene: 9. CDR3 size: 15 residues.

V usage is TRBV28 and J usage is TRBJ1-5; D uncertain. CDR1 is MDHEN and CDR2 is SYDVKM in the germline V gene. The CDR3 is made up of 12 amino acids. V was shortened by 8 bases and J by 1 base, with 6 bases between the two germline ends. The CDR3 bases are TGTGCCAGCGACGAGAGCAATCAGCCCCAGCATTTT. Translation gives CASDESNQPQHF.

This chain joins TRBV29-1 and TRBJ1-4; TRBD1 agrees at 8 bases. The CDR3 covers 12 residues. The V gene end was trimmed by 3 bases and the J gene end by 8 bases; junction bases not matched to a gene: 2. Germline loops: CDR1 SQVTM, CDR2 ANQGSEA. The CDR3, as DNA: TGCAGCGTTGAGGACAGGGAGGAAAAACTGTTTTTT. It is translated as CSVEDREEKLFF.

This clonotype turned up a few times. The gene calls are TRBV12-3 or TRBV12-4 and TRBJ2-1, with 8 bases matching TRBD1. The CDR3 has 13 residues. J gave up 9 bases and V 6 bases, and 7 bases lay outside the gene matches. CDR3 in DNA: TGTGCCAGCAGCGCAGACAGGGGAGGTGAGCAGTTCTTC. Translation gives CASSADRGGEQFF.

As regards this clonotype: A much larger clone is a single base away; this may be a read error. The V and J genes are TRBV5-1 and TRBJ2-5; D might be TRBD1 (6 bases). This CDR3 comprises 15 residues. The germline V gene encodes CDR1 SGHRS and CDR2 YFSETQ. The DNA of the CDR3 is TGCGCCGGCAGCAGGGGCACTGAGATTCTAGAGACCCAGTACTTC. This translates into CAGSRGTEILETQYF.

There are a few counts of this clonotype. The rearrangement links TRBV9 to TRBJ2-5, with 10 bases lining up with TRBD1. The assigned J gene may be wrong: the sequence end matches TRBJ2-7 better. The CDR3 length is 16 residues. Germline CDR1 and CDR2: SGDLS and YYNGEE. The CDR3, as DNA: TGTGCCAGCAGCGCTCGATCGGGACAGGGGCCTTACGAGCAGTACTTC. Residues: CASSARSGQGPYEQYF.

The chain uses TRBV10-3 and TRBJ1-2, with a weak D call TRBD1 (5 bases). Looked up from germline, CDR1 is ENHRY and CDR2 is SYGVKD. V lost 0 bases and J 6 bases, leaving 17 bases between the germline ends. The CDR3 totals 16 residues. CDR3 protein: CAISESRRGALDGYTF. In DNA, the CDR3 is TGTGCCATCAGTGAGTCGAGGAGGGGCGCATTAGATGGCTACACCTTC.

Here the CDR3 DNA reads TGTGCCAGCAGGACTGGCCGGGGCAGTCACTATGGCTACACCTTC. This encodes CASRTGRGSHYGYTF. The chain employs TRBV7-6 and TRBJ1-2; maybe TRBD1 (5 bases). Trimming shortened V by 6 bases and J by 3 bases, and 17 bases separated the two germline ends. Looked up from germline, CDR1 is SGHVS and CDR2 is FNYEAQ. The CDR3 covers 15 residues.

Remarks on this clonotype: The junction shows a germline mismatch at one end, possibly a read error. The V call is TRBV9, the J call TRBJ1-1, with no clear D. CDR1 and CDR2 (germline): SGDLS, YYNGEE. CDR3 length equals 15 residues. The DNA of the CDR3 is TGTGCCAGCAGCGTATACGATAGAACGAGCACTGGAGCTTTCTTT. Protein: CASSVYDRTSTGAFF.

There are a few counts of this clonotype. This chain links TRBV20-1 with TRBJ2-3, with TRBD2 identical over 10 bases. V dropped 4 bases and J dropped 1; count of bases not matched to a gene: 5. The CDR3 has 15 residues. Germline V CDR1 and CDR2: DFQATT, SNEGSKA (reference sequence). The CDR3 protein is CSATSTSGGTDTQYF. The CDR3, as DNA: TGCAGTGCTACTAGTACTAGCGGGGGCACAGATACGCAGTATTTT.